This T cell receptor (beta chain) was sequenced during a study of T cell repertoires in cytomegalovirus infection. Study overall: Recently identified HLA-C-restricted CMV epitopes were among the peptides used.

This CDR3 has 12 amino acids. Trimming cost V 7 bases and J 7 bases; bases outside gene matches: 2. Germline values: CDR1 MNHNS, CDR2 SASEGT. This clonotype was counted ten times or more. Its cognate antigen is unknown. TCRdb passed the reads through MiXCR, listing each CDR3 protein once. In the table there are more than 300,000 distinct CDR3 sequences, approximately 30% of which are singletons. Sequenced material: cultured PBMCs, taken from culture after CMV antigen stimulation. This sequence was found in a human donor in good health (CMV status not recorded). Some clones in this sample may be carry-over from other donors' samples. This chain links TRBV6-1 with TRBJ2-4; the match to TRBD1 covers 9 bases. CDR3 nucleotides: TGTGCCAGCACCGGACAGGGGAACATTCAGTACTTC. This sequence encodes CASTGQGNIQYF.